What follows are 24 T cell receptor beta chains derived from one specimen sequenced in a study of early T cells in non-severe SARS-CoV-2 infection. Using its own MiXCR run on the 5' RACE reads, TCRdb lists one record per CDR3 protein. The data show some 54,000 distinct CDR3 sequences, 10% seen once. What was sequenced was whole blood. Every receptor here comes from an adult who was a healthcare worker with PCR-confirmed SARS-CoV-2 infection or an uninfected control (not recorded which).

This clonotype was picked up many times. V is TRBV11-2 and J is TRBJ2-7; tentatively, D is TRBD2 (7 bases). There are 14 residues in the CDR3. The V and J ends lost 0 bases and 6 bases respectively, with 12 bases between them. The V gene's germline CDR1 is SGHAT and CDR2 FQNNGV. The CDR3 nucleotides read TGTGCCAGCAGCTTAGATAAGGGAGGGGGCGAGCAGTACTTC. This codes for CASSLDKGGGEQYF. The full variable domain, completed using reference TRBV11-2 and TRBJ2-7, is EAGVAQSPRYKIIEKRQSVAFWCNPISGHATLYWYQQILGQGPKLLIQFQNNGVVDDSQLPKDRFSAERLKGVDSTLKIQPAKLEDSAVYLCASSLDKGGGEQYFGPGTRLTVT.

The chain joins TRBV20-1 to TRBJ2-1; a possible D gene is TRBD2 (6 bases). From germline, CDR1 is DFQATT and CDR2 SNEGSKA (reference sequence). The CDR3 contains 15 residues. The V and J ends lost 0 bases and 10 bases respectively, with 19 bases between them. CDR3 DNA: TGCAGTGCTAGAGACCCCCGCGGGATAAAGTTGGAGCAGTTCTTC. The encoded protein is CSARDPRGIKLEQFF.

This clonotype was seen ten or more times. The chain recombines TRBV10-3 with TRBJ2-5; possibly TRBD2 for D (6 bases). CDR3 length: 14 amino acids. From germline, CDR1 is ENHRY and CDR2 SYGVKD. Between the trimmed V and J ends, which lost 0 bases and 4 bases, there was a span of 9 bases. CDR3 in DNA: TGTGCCATCAGTGAGTCCCGGGGGTCAGAGACCCAGTACTTC. Amino acids: CAISESRGSETQYF.

This clonotype was picked up many times. The V call is TRBV5-4, the J call TRBJ1-2; maybe TRBD1 (5 bases). V gave up 1 base and J gave up 0 bases, with 10 bases separating them. Germline V gives CDR1 SGHNT, CDR2 YYREEE (reference sequence). This CDR3 region has 15 residues. For the CDR3, the DNA is TGTGCCAGCAGCTTGATGCGACAGTCTAACTATGGCTACACCTTC. Protein sequence: CASSLMRQSNYGYTF.

This clonotype appeared many times. This chain joins TRBV7-6 and TRBJ2-5, with 8 bases that match TRBD2. CDR3 length: 15 residues. V trimming: 5 bases; J trimming: 4 bases; junction bases outside the gene matches: 9. CDR1 is SGHVS and CDR2 is FNYEAQ in the germline V gene. The CDR3 coding sequence is TGTGCCAGCAGCGCAGACCAGCGGGAGTCAGAGACCCAGTACTTC. This sequence encodes CASSADQRESETQYF.

This clonotype appeared many times. The chain combines TRBV9 with TRBJ2-3; possible D gene TRBD1, 6 bases. V lost 4 bases, J lost 5 bases, and 23 bases lay in between. Germline-derived CDR1 and CDR2 are SGDLS and YYNGEE. This CDR3 contains 17 residues. CDR3 residues: CASSSSLGAAAGDTQYF. The CDR3 nucleotides read TGTGCCAGCAGCTCATCGTTGGGGGCCGCCGCGGGAGATACGCAGTATTTT. Full variable domain (missing parts from reference TRBV9 and TRBJ2-3): DSGVTQTPKHLITATGQRVTLRCSPRSGDLSVYWYQQSLDQGLQFLIQYYNGEERAKGNILERFSAQQFPDLHSELNLSSLELGDSALYFCASSSSLGAAAGDTQYFGPGTRLTVL.

This clonotype has ten or more counts. The V call is TRBV6-6, the J call TRBJ2-5, with 8 nucleotides matching TRBD1. Germline CDR1 MNHNY, CDR2 SVGAGI (reference sequence). The CDR3 is 16 residues long. The trim removed 6 bases at V and 1 base at J, leaving 10 bases unmatched. Here the CDR3 DNA reads TGTGCCAGCAGCCCCGACGGGGACAGGCGCCAAGAGACCCAGTACTTC. This translates into CASSPDGDRRQETQYF.

This clonotype was seen at least ten times. This chain links TRBV4-3 with TRBJ2-3, with a weak D call TRBD1 (6 bases). The CDR3 is 14 residues long. CDR1 is LGHNA and CDR2 is YSLEER in the germline V gene. V lost 0 bases and J lost 5, with 9 bases in between. The CDR3 loop reads CASSQEGRGDTQYF. For the CDR3, the DNA is TGCGCCAGCAGCCAAGAGGGCAGGGGAGATACGCAGTATTTT.

A few counts support this clonotype. The V call is TRBV5-4, the J call TRBJ2-1; no definite D call. The CDR3 consists of 14 residues. In germline, CDR1 is SGHNT, CDR2 YYREEE (reference sequence). Trimming took 1 base from V and 15 from J, leaving 20 bases between them. CDR3 amino acids: CASSLSTVFNPRFF. DNA for the CDR3: TGTGCCAGCAGCTTGAGTACGGTCTTCAATCCCCGGTTCTTC.

The V gene is TRBV20-1, the J gene TRBJ2-1; 10 positions agree with TRBD2. Losses at the gene ends were 2 bases for V and 7 bases for J; bases not matched to a gene: 8. The germline V gene encodes CDR1 DFQATT and CDR2 SNEGSKA (reference sequence). The CDR3 runs 15 residues. For the CDR3, the DNA is TGCAGTGCTAGACTCAGGACTAGCGGCCTAAATGAGCAGTTCTTC. It translates to CSARLRTSGLNEQFF.

The rearrangement uses TRBV7-6 and TRBJ2-2; a weak D match, TRBD2 (5 bases). The CDR3 is 15 amino acids. Trimming cost V 4 bases and J 0 bases, with 9 bases left between them. Germline V CDR1 and CDR2: SGHVS, FNYEAQ. CDR3 residues: CASSSQRTNTGELFF. The CDR3 DNA follows: TGTGCCAGCAGCTCCCAGCGGACGAACACCGGGGAGCTGTTTTTT.

This clonotype appeared many times. The chain employs TRBV11-2 and TRBJ2-6; the D gene is possibly TRBD2 (6 bases). CDR3 size: 17 residues. V was cut by 3 bases and J by 0 bases, with 12 bases left in between. The germline CDR1 and CDR2 sequences are SGHAT and FQNNGV. CDR3 DNA sequence: TGTGCCAGCAGCTTGATAGCGGTAGGCTCTGGGGCCAACGTCCTGACTTTC. It codes for CASSLIAVGSGANVLTF.

This clonotype was recorded at least ten times. This rearrangement joins TRBV7-2 to TRBJ2-1; a weak D match, TRBD2 (5 bases). CDR3 size: 15 residues. Germline V gives CDR1 SGHTA, CDR2 FQGNSA. With 0 bases removed from V and 3 bases from J, the gap between germline ends came to 9 bases. CDR3 DNA sequence: TGTGCCAGCAGCTTAGCGCGGGCCCACTACAATGAGCAGTTCTTC. It encodes CASSLARAHYNEQFF.

This clonotype has just a few counts. This chain's CDR3 is CATSGRTSGTDTQYF. Written as DNA, the CDR3 is TGTGCCACCAGCGGAAGGACTAGCGGCACAGATACGCAGTATTTT. The rearrangement links TRBV15 to TRBJ2-3; 9 nucleotides align to TRBD2. The germline V gene encodes CDR1 LNHNV and CDR2 YYDKDF (reference sequence). Trimming cost V 5 bases and J 1 base; bases outside gene matches: 4. The CDR3 spans 15 residues.

This clonotype was detected ten times or more. The chain employs TRBV7-2 and TRBJ2-7; 10 nucleotides align to TRBD2. Germline V gene sequence: CDR1 SGHTA, CDR2 FQGNSA. Trimming at V came to 3 bases and at J to 2 bases, leaving 10 bases not matched to a gene. The CDR3 is 17 residues long. The CDR3 region has the DNA TGTGCCAGCAGCTTGCAAGAGCGGGAGGGAAGACCCTACGAGCAGTACTTC. Protein: CASSLQEREGRPYEQYF.

The CDR3 region is CSVGVGIGANVLTF. The CDR3, as DNA: TGCAGCGTTGGGGTAGGGATCGGGGCCAACGTCCTGACTTTC. The rearrangement links TRBV29-1 to TRBJ2-6; the D is unclear. Germline V gene sequence: CDR1 SQVTM, CDR2 ANQGSEA. Trimming left V 4 bases short and J 4 bases short, with 11 bases between. CDR3 size: 14 residues. Complete variable domain (other parts from reference TRBV29-1 and TRBJ2-6): SAVISQKPSRDICQRGTSLTIQCQVDSQVTMMFWYRQQPGQSLTLIATANQGSEATYESGFVIDKFPISRPNLTFSTLTVSNMSPEDSSIYLCSVGVGIGANVLTFGAGSRLTVL.

This clonotype was counted ten times or more. The chain has TRBV5-1 and TRBJ2-3; D perhaps matches TRBD2 (5 bases). Germline V lookup: CDR1 SGHRS, CDR2 YFSETQ. This CDR3 contains 13 residues. V lost 5 bases to trimming and J lost 10 bases, with 17 bases between them. The CDR3: CASRTDYGHPQYF. The CDR3 DNA reads as TGCGCCAGCAGAACAGACTACGGTCACCCGCAGTATTTT.

This clonotype has ten or more counts. The rearrangement links TRBV19 to TRBJ1-5, with a possible D match to TRBD1 (5 bases). CDR1 LNHDA and CDR2 SQIVND come from the germline V gene (reference sequence). V was clipped by 5 bases and J by 4 bases, with 15 bases between them. This CDR3 has 15 residues. The CDR3 coding sequence is TGTGCCAGTAGTGATAGAAGGGGACCGAATCAGCCCCAGCATTTT. This encodes CASSDRRGPNQPQHF.

This clonotype was observed a few times. A read error may account for a junction end that differs from germline. The CDR3, as DNA: TGTGCCTGGTACCGAGACCTTAGAGGAAGTTTT. Translation gives CAWYRDLRGSF. The V call is TRBV30, the J call TRBJ2-3; D call uncertain. Germline assignment: CDR1 GTSNPN and CDR2 SVGIG (reference sequence). CDR3 size: 11 residues. Full variable domain (outside the CDR3, taken from reference TRBV30 and TRBJ2-3): SQTIHQWPATLVQPVGSPLSLECTVEGTSNPNLYWYRQAAGRGLQLLFYSVGIGQISSEVPQNLSASRPQDRQFILSSKKLLLSDSGFYLCAWYRDLRGSFGPGTRLTVL.

The sample holds a few counts of this clonotype. The chain recombines TRBV29-1 with TRBJ1-1; the D is unclear. This CDR3 spans 12 amino acids. Between the trimmed V and J ends, which lost 4 bases and 1 base, there was a span of 7 bases. The germline V gene encodes CDR1 SQVTM and CDR2 ANQGSEA. CDR3 coding DNA: TGCAGCGTTGGAGGTAGGAACACTGAAGCTTTCTTT. This sequence encodes CSVGGRNTEAFF.

At least ten counts were recorded for this clonotype. The CDR3 nucleotides are TGTGCCAGCAGTGATACAGGGGGTAAGGACACTGAAGCTTTCTTT. The encoded protein is CASSDTGGKDTEAFF. The chain joins TRBV25-1 to TRBJ1-1; TRBD1 agrees at 8 bases. The junction had 6 bases not matched to a gene; V was cut back by 3 bases and J by 3 bases. There are 15 residues in the CDR3. Germline V lookup: CDR1 MGHDK, CDR2 SYGVNS.

The V and J genes are TRBV7-3 and TRBJ2-5; 7 nucleotides match TRBD2. V shed 2 bases and J 6 bases; nucleotides not matched to a gene: 9. The CDR3 consists of 15 residues. The germline V gene has CDR1 SGHTA and CDR2 FQGTGA. CDR3 protein: CASSLSEGSGKTQYF. The CDR3, as DNA: TGTGCCAGCAGCTTATCCGAAGGCAGCGGGAAGACCCAGTACTTC.

This clonotype has at least ten counts. The rearrangement joins TRBV6-5 to TRBJ2-2; D is uncertain. This CDR3 comprises 14 residues. Trimming removed 5 bases at V and 3 bases at J, with 10 bases between. The germline V gene encodes CDR1 MNHEY and CDR2 SVGAGI. In DNA form, the CDR3 reads TGTGCCAGCAGTCGGGTTTGGGACACCGGGGAGCTGTTTTTT. As protein: CASSRVWDTGELFF.

This clonotype was recorded many times. The chain recombines TRBV20-1 with TRBJ2-1, with D perhaps TRBD2 (6 bases). The V end was cut by 3 bases, the J end by 7 bases, with 19 bases between. Per the germline V gene, CDR1 is DFQATT and CDR2 is SNEGSKA (reference sequence). The CDR3 loop spans 15 amino acids. The CDR3 DNA reads TGCAGTGCTAGCCCCGCCGCGACTAGACCTAATGAGCAGTTCTTC. Translated: CSASPAATRPNEQFF.